Listed below are T cell receptor beta chains from one sample, sequenced in a study of T cells after yellow fever vaccination. TCRdb itself ran the 5' RACE reads through MiXCR, one entry per CDR3 protein. The table lists roughly 60,000 distinct CDR3 sequences, more than 5.5% of them singletons. The material was CD8+ T cells sorted from PBMCs, obtained on the day of the first yellow fever vaccination. These receptor sequences come from a man aged 18 to 35 who received the YFV17D yellow fever vaccine. CDR3s include the opening cysteine and the closing phenylalanine or tryptophan. D genes are given only for firm matches. Rows give clone size only sometimes, using once, few, many, or a class for an expanded clone.

clone_size	v_call	d_call	j_call	cdr3_aa	cdr3_nt
.	TRBV7-8	.	TRBJ1-2	CASSYSPGPNYGYTF	TGTGCCAGCAGCTATTCCCCGGGACCGAACTATGGCTACACCTTC
few	TRBV6-5	TRBD2	TRBJ2-5	CASSYSGGAVETQYF	TGTGCCAGCAGTTACAGCGGGGGGGCAGTGGAGACCCAGTACTTC
few	TRBV20-1	.	TRBJ2-1	CSSARGRGPYNEQFF	TGCAGCAGTGCTAGGGGGAGGGGGCCTTACAATGAGCAGTTCTTC
few	TRBV6-2/TRBV6-3	TRBD1	TRBJ1-5	CATSEDRGVFQPQHF	TGTGCCACCAGCGAGGACAGGGGAGTTTTTCAGCCCCAGCATTTT
.	TRBV30	TRBD2	TRBJ2-5	CAWSVLAGGLYQETQYF	TGTGCCTGGAGTGTACTCGCGGGGGGGCTGTACCAAGAGACCCAGTACTTC
.	TRBV4-3	.	TRBJ2-2	CASSQDPGTGELFF	TGCGCCAGCAGCCAAGATCCGGGAACCGGGGAGCTGTTTTTT
many	TRBV4-3	.	TRBJ2-3	CASRDQGRTDTQYF	TGCGCCAGCAGAGACCAGGGGCGGACAGATACGCAGTATTTT
few	TRBV7-2	TRBD1	TRBJ2-4	CASSLTGVRHIQYF	TGTGCCAGCAGCTTAACAGGGGTCCGACACATTCAGTACTTC
.	TRBV6-5	.	TRBJ2-1	CASSYGPRDEQFF	TGTGCCAGCAGTTACGGGCCGCGGGATGAGCAGTTCTTC
many	TRBV7-9	.	TRBJ2-3	CASSSFSGGTTDTQYF	TGTGCCAGCAGCTCTTTTAGCGGTGGGACCACAGATACGCAGTATTTT
.	TRBV7-9	.	TRBJ1-1	CASNQGLNTEAFF	TGTGCCAGCAATCAGGGTCTAAACACTGAAGCTTTCTTT
.	TRBV2	TRBD2	TRBJ2-1	CTRSFRLAGGHSYNEQFF	TGTACCCGCAGTTTTAGGCTAGCGGGGGGTCACTCCTACAATGAGCAGTTCTTC
few	TRBV6-1	TRBD1	TRBJ1-6	CASSPAGTGGTNSPLHF	TGTGCCAGCAGTCCCGCAGGGACAGGGGGCACTAATTCACCCCTCCACTTT
.	TRBV5-1	TRBD1	TRBJ2-1	CASGRQDRYNEQFF	TGCGCCAGCGGCCGCCAGGACAGGTACAATGAGCAGTTCTTC
.	TRBV12-3/TRBV12-4	.	TRBJ1-4	CASSTATNEKLFF	TGTGCCAGCTCAACCGCGACTAATGAAAAACTGTTTTTT
many	TRBV10-3	.	TRBJ1-1	CAISPGTQAFF	TGTGCCATCAGTCCCGGGACACAAGCTTTCTTT
.	TRBV5-4	TRBD2	TRBJ2-5	CASSLHVAGETQYF	TGTGCCAGCAGCTTGCACGTAGCGGGAGAGACCCAGTACTTC
.	TRBV19	.	TRBJ2-2	CASTFGPNTGELFF	TGTGCCAGTACCTTCGGGCCGAACACCGGGGAGCTGTTTTTT
many	TRBV4-3	TRBD1	TRBJ2-3	CASSQGQGHTDTQYF	TGCGCCAGCAGCCAAGGACAGGGGCACACAGATACGCAGTATTTT
many	TRBV4-2	TRBD2	TRBJ2-5	CASSLGLAGERQSETQYF	TGTGCCAGCAGCCTGGGACTAGCGGGGGAGCGCCAGTCGGAGACCCAGTACTTC
many	TRBV5-1	.	TRBJ1-1	CASSLEQGTGTEAFF	TGCGCCAGCAGCTTGGAGCAGGGAACAGGGACTGAAGCTTTCTTT
few	TRBV5-1	TRBD1	TRBJ1-1	CASSITGANTEAFF	TGCGCCAGCAGCATAACAGGGGCCAACACTGAAGCTTTCTTT
few	TRBV6-5	.	TRBJ2-1	CASSYSGPSVGNEQFF	TGTGCCAGCAGTTACTCGGGGCCTAGCGTGGGCAATGAGCAGTTCTTC
few	TRBV20-1	.	TRBJ2-3	CSYQGWGGRNTQYF	TGCAGTTACCAGGGCTGGGGGGGCCGGAATACGCAGTATTTT
few	TRBV19	.	TRBJ1-5	CASSRQGTQPQHF	TGTGCCAGTAGTAGGCAGGGGACTCAGCCCCAGCATTTT
many	TRBV4-3	.	TRBJ2-1	CASSPPGGRLGYNEQFF	TGCGCCAGCAGCCCCCCCGGAGGCAGGTTGGGATACAATGAGCAGTTCTTC
many	TRBV5-1	TRBD1	TRBJ2-3	CASSGDRGQLADTQYF	TGCGCCTCCTCCGGGGACAGGGGGCAGTTGGCAGATACGCAGTATTTT
.	TRBV19	.	TRBJ2-7	CASSIARGIHEQYF	TGTGCCAGTAGTATCGCCAGGGGAATCCACGAGCAGTACTTC
few	TRBV18	TRBD2	TRBJ2-1	CASSPASGGAGIEQFF	TGTGCCAGCTCACCAGCTAGCGGGGGGGCCGGTATTGAGCAGTTCTTC
.	TRBV7-9	.	TRBJ1-1	CASRELGTEAFF	TGTGCCAGCAGGGAACTGGGGACTGAAGCTTTCTTT
.	TRBV24-1	.	TRBJ2-1	CATSDSMGAYNEQFF	TGTGCCACCAGTGATTCCATGGGGGCTTACAATGAGCAGTTCTTC
many	TRBV6-5	.	TRBJ1-1	CASSYSSAAEAFF	TGTGCCAGCAGTTACAGCTCGGCAGCCGAAGCTTTCTTT
many	TRBV5-6	TRBD2	TRBJ2-3	CASSSLLAGERDTQYF	TGTGCCAGCAGCTCGTTACTAGCGGGGGAACGAGATACGCAGTATTTT